This TCR beta chain was documented in a study of blood T cell repertoires in COVID-19. The wider study: Whether acute or convalescent, the COVID-19 samples came from the United States, Italy and Spain. The cDNA or gDNA used as material had been derived from T cells, B-cell-depleted T cells, or PBMCs.

V lost 11 bases and J lost 3, with 20 bases in between. The CDR3 spans 14 residues. In germline, CDR1 is MGHRA, CDR2 YSYEKL. Repertoires were generated with immunoSEQ multiplex PCR, while TCRdb's copy carries only in-frame clones and drops some. The sample contains 190,000 or so clones, around nine tenths of which appear only once. The sequencing input was peripheral blood. This TCR derives from a man between 35 and 55 years old with active or convalescent COVID-19. The chain uses TRBV4-1 and TRBJ2-7; D remains ambiguous. CDR3 sequence (DNA): TGCGCCCCGCCTCAGGTGGGTCCCTTCTACGAGCAGTACTTC. It translates to CAPPQVGPFYEQYF.